The rows below give T cell receptor beta chains drawn from one sample of a study of blood T cell repertoires in COVID-19. Data came from immunoSEQ multiplex PCR; TCRdb stores just in-frame clones and leaves some out. The sample shows fewer than 85,000 clones, 65% to 90% of them seen only once. Sequencing was performed on peripheral blood. The receptors were sampled from a woman aged 60-70 years with acute or convalescent COVID-19. CDR3s include the opening cysteine and the closing phenylalanine or tryptophan. A D gene is named only where the DNA matches it firmly. Clone sizes are given selectively: once, few, many, or a class where the clone is expanded.

v_gene	j_gene	d_gene	abundance	CDR3nt	CDR3aa
TRBV11-2	TRBJ2-7	TRBD2	.	TGTGCCAGCAGCTTAGCGGGGGGGCCAAAAGAGCAGTACTTC	CASSLAGGPKEQYF
TRBV2	TRBJ1-1	.	.	TGTGCCAGCAGTGAAGAGGGGACACGGAACACTGAAGCTTTCTTT	CASSEEGTRNTEAFF
TRBV11-2	TRBJ2-7	TRBD1	.	TGTGCCAGCAGCCGGGACAGGGGTTTCTGGGAGCAGTACTTC	CASSRDRGFWEQYF
TRBV11-2	TRBJ2-7	.	.	TGTGCCAGCAGCTTCGGCGGGACAGTCTACGAGCAGTACTTC	CASSFGGTVYEQYF
TRBV3-1/TRBV3-2	TRBJ1-4	TRBD1	.	TGTGCCAGCAGCCACAGGGGGCCTAATGAAAAACTGTTTTTT	CASSHRGPNEKLFF
TRBV4-1	TRBJ2-7	TRBD2	.	TGCGCCAGCAGCCAAGATCTCCCCGGCGGGGGACCCTACGAGCAGTACTTC	CASSQDLPGGGPYEQYF
TRBV5-1	TRBJ1-2	.	once	TGCGCCAGCGGCTCAGGGGTCCGTAACTATGGCTACACCTTC	CASGSGVRNYGYTF
TRBV19	TRBJ1-5	.	.	TGTGCCAGTAGTATAGACCAGAGCAATCAGCCCCAGCATTTT	CASSIDQSNQPQHF
TRBV19	TRBJ1-2	.	.	TGTGCCAGTAGCCCATCCAGGGCGAGCGGCTACACCTTC	CASSPSRASGYTF
TRBV5-1	TRBJ1-5	TRBD1	few	TGCGCCAGCAGCCCCGAGACAGGGGGAAGTCAGCCCCAGCATTTT	CASSPETGGSQPQHF
TRBV2	TRBJ1-4	TRBD1	once	TGTGCCAGCAGTGAGGTCCGGGACAGTAATGAAAAACTGTTTTTT	CASSEVRDSNEKLFF
TRBV10-2	TRBJ2-2	TRBD2	.	TGCGCCAGCAGTGAGTTTAGCGGGGGGGCCGACACCGGGGAGCTGTTTTTT	CASSEFSGGADTGELFF
TRBV19	TRBJ1-1	.	.	TGTGCCAGTAACCGGGATTATACCATGAACACTGAAGCTTTCTTT	CASNRDYTMNTEAFF
TRBV19	TRBJ1-2	.	.	TGTGCCAGTAAGGTCGCAGGGGCGGACTATGGCTACACCTTC	CASKVAGADYGYTF
TRBV9	TRBJ1-1	.	.	TGTGCCAGCAGCGTAGCTACAGAAACCACTGAAGCTTTCTTT	CASSVATETTEAFF
TRBV7-9	TRBJ2-5	TRBD1	few	TGTGCCAGCAGCTCCTACGACAGGGGGGCGGAGACCCAGTACTTC	CASSSYDRGAETQYF
TRBV2	TRBJ1-6	.	.	TGTGCCAGCAGTGGGGGAGCAGGATATAATTCACCCCTCCACTTT	CASSGGAGYNSPLHF
TRBV3-1/TRBV3-2	TRBJ2-2	.	few	TGTGCCAGCAGCCCACTAGCTTCTCCCACCGGGGAGCTGTTTTTT	CASSPLASPTGELFF
TRBV19	TRBJ1-1	.	once	TGTGCCAGTGTCCCGGAGGGGTTCGCTGAAGCTTTCTTT	CASVPEGFAEAFF
TRBV4-1	TRBJ2-3	TRBD2	.	TGCGCCAGCAGCCTCGGACTAGCGGGGGGCACAGATACGCAGTATTTT	CASSLGLAGGTDTQYF
TRBV19	TRBJ1-5	.	.	TGTGCCAGTAGTATGACTCCAGGGCTCAATCAGCCCCAGCATTTT	CASSMTPGLNQPQHF
TRBV5-6	TRBJ2-7	.	.	TGTGCCAGCAGCTTGAATACACTCGGGGAGCAGTACTTC	CASSLNTLGEQYF
TRBV3-1/TRBV3-2	TRBJ1-2	.	.	TGTGCCAGCAGCCCAACGTCTGGATTGACTGCCTATGGCTACACCTTC	CASSPTSGLTAYGYTF
TRBV10-2	TRBJ1-2	TRBD1	.	TGCGCCAGCAGTGACCGGACAGGGGGGGATGGCTACACCTTC	CASSDRTGGDGYTF
TRBV7-3	TRBJ2-1	TRBD2	.	TGTGCCAGCACCCTCGGACTAGCAACCTACAATGAGCAGTTCTTC	CASTLGLATYNEQFF
TRBV6-5	TRBJ2-3	.	.	TGTGCCAGCAGTTGGGGCAGGGGCACAGATACGCAGTATTTT	CASSWGRGTDTQYF
TRBV20-1	TRBJ1-4	TRBD1	.	TGCAGTGCTAGTGGCGGGACAGGGGTCCCAAAACTGTTTTTT	CSASGGTGVPKLFF
TRBV3-1/TRBV3-2	TRBJ1-5	TRBD1	.	TGTGCCAGTAGGTCAGGGGGCCTTGATAGCAATCAGCCCCAGCATTTT	CASRSGGLDSNQPQHF
TRBV4-2	TRBJ2-1	TRBD2	.	TGTGCCAGCAGCCAAGATCCAGGCCTAGCGGGGGGGCCGTCCTACAATGAGCAGTTCTTC	CASSQDPGLAGGPSYNEQFF
TRBV12-3/TRBV12-4	TRBJ1-1	.	.	TGTGCCAGCAGTTGGGCAGGGAACACTGAAGCTTTCTTT	CASSWAGNTEAFF
TRBV5-1	TRBJ1-2	.	once	TGCGCCAGCAGCTTGGAACAAACTGGCTACACCTTC	CASSLEQTGYTF
TRBV5-1	TRBJ2-1	.	.	TGCGCCAGCAGCTTGGAGTCCGGGATTAGGTACAATGAGCAGTTCTTC	CASSLESGIRYNEQFF
TRBV29-1	TRBJ1-1	TRBD1	.	TGCAGCGCCCTAAGACAGGGTAACACTGAAGCTTTCTTT	CSALRQGNTEAFF
TRBV7-9	TRBJ1-1	.	.	TGTGCCAGCAGCCGAGAACGAATCAGAGGAGCTTTCTTT	CASSRERIRGAFF
TRBV19	TRBJ1-1	.	.	TGTGCCAGTAGTATAGATGTGGGGCAAGGCACTGAAGCTTTCTTT	CASSIDVGQGTEAFF